The entry below gives a single T cell receptor (beta chain) sequence along with its context. Its antigen remains unknown. Collection occurred without any documented infections or immune events in donors. Looked up from germline, CDR1 is MGHRA and CDR2 is YSYEKL. CDR3 size: 16 residues. The V gene lost 1 base and the J gene lost 1 base, with 14 bases spanning the gap. Libraries were prepared by immunoSEQ multiplex PCR; TCRdb keeps only in-frame clonotypes and omits some of them. Of about 130,000 clones in the sample, less than 90% were seen once. These data are taken from a study of identifying expanded T cells in peripheral blood. Study-level points and caveats: Variance in clone template counts between approximately two-week samples significantly increased with total template count across all healthy donors.

This sequence was found in a person between 18 and 75 years old in good health. Material: blood. This rearrangement joins TRBV4-1 to TRBJ2-7; D is possibly TRBD1 (7 bases). This CDR3 is CASSQGSQGGSYEQYF. The DNA for the CDR3 is TGCGCCAGCAGCCAAGGGTCTCAGGGGGGTTCCTACGAGCAGTACTTC.